The clone carrying this T cell receptor beta chain was seen ten or more times. What it recognizes is unknown. Researchers used genomic DNA as the template to profile TCR beta VDJ and CDR3. Each CDR3 protein is one row after TCRdb ran MiXCR on the reads. The table has 110,000 or so distinct CDR3 sequences, roughly 51% seen once. V was shortened by 4 bases and J by 5 bases, with 12 bases between the two germline ends. Germline CDR1 reads LGHNA; CDR2 reads YSLEER. CDR3 length equals 13 residues. This entry belongs to a study of CD8+CD57+ T cells in acquired aplastic anemia. Study at large: Across the sorted CD4+ and CD8+ cells, DNA amounts averaged approximately 3.1 ug. Among healthy donors, CD4+ cells averaged approximately 11 million reads. Overall study results and limits: Between patients and controls, about 31 CD8+ CDR3 sequences were found in common. With respect to CD8+ Simpson's diversity, patients and controls did not differ significantly.

The chain couples TRBV4-3 to TRBJ2-7; D ambiguous. The specimen sequenced was sorted CD4+, CD8+, or CD8+CD57+ T cells (not recorded which) from PBMCs. This clonotype was obtained from a human donor in good health, serving as a control. The CDR3 here is CASSPARYHEQYF. In DNA form, the CDR3 reads TGCGCCAGCAGCCCGGCCAGGTATCACGAGCAGTACTTC.